This paragraph covers one T cell receptor (beta chain) sequence. Its antigen is not identified. TCRdb reprocessed the 5' RACE reads and reports one entry per CDR3 protein, with no DNA. The table for this sample gives 150,000 to 170,000 distinct CDR3 sequences. The data were taken from a study of T cells expressing NK-cell markers. Points from the study as a whole: HCMV specificity of the expanded NKG2C+ T cell clones stayed unclear.

The CDR3 length is 16 residues. CDR1 and CDR2 (germline): DFQATT, SNEGSKA (reference sequence). Sequenced input: blood T cells: a sorted CD56 or NKG2C T cell subset, CD4+ or CD8+ T cells, or bulk PBMC T cells (not recorded which). This clonotype originated in a woman in her forties or fifties in good health. The chain has TRBV20-1 and TRBJ2-5; lacking DNA, the TRBD1 call made by TCRdb goes unchecked. The CDR3 reads CSARIDTAGQRETQYF.